The T cell receptor (beta chain) described here comes from a study of T cell responses to AZD1222 COVID-19 vaccine. Study-wide results and limits: Seropositive status at baseline applied to only a handful of AZD1222 recipients. In the spike-specific TCR repertoire, nearly half reportedly target unmutated variant regions. Donors skewed white British and female; clonal diversity was possibly underestimated.

Note on this clone: Its antigen remains unidentified.

Measured with immunoSEQ multiplex PCR; TCRdb has only the in-frame clones, and not every one. The table lists 150,000 or so clones, roughly nine tenths of them singletons. Samples with a second dose at about 4 or about 12 weeks were pooled together. V shed 5 bases, J shed 1 base, and the junction held 9 bases outside the gene matches. Germline V gene lookup returns CDR1 SGHRS and CDR2 YFSETQ. CDR3 size: 16 residues. J is TRBJ2-3 and V is TRBV5-1; 8 bases agree with TRBD2. The material was peripheral blood, obtained 28 days after the second AZD1222 dose. This sequence was found in an adult who received the AZD1222 COVID-19 vaccine. The CDR3, as DNA: TGCGCCAGCAGTCCCCCGGGACTAGGCGGCACAGATACGCAGTATTTT. Translation gives CASSPPGLGGTDTQYF.